A single sample is the source of the 5 T cell receptor beta chains below, sequenced in a study of T-cell memory formation after mild COVID-19. Via MiXCR, TCRdb re-called the 5' RACE reads, giving one row per CDR3 protein. This table holds under 450,000 distinct CDR3 sequences, over 13% found once. The sample taken for sequencing was PBMCs or a T cell subset sorted from them (not recorded which). The receptors were gathered from a man between 18 and 29 years old who had mild COVID-19 (a few samples of this study predate the infection). Cell type and time point are not known.

Remarks on this clonotype: One end of the junction fails to match germline, which may point to a read error. The chain is built from TRBV6-5 and TRBJ2-1; D may correspond to TRBD1 or TRBD2 (7 bases each). This CDR3 has 17 residues. CDR1 MNHEY and CDR2 SVGAGI come from the germline V gene. The CDR3 here is CASSRAGGASAQNVQFF. The CDR3 nucleotides read TGTGCCAGCAGTAGGGCAGGGGGGGCTTCCGCCCAGAATGTGCAGTTCTTC.

There are a few counts of this clonotype. J is TRBJ2-7 and V is TRBV12-5; no clear D gene. The length of the CDR3 is 15 residues. Germline CDR1 reads LGHNT; CDR2 reads FRNRAP. The V gene lost 0 bases and the J gene lost 4 bases, with 13 bases spanning the gap. The CDR3 loop is CASGLVVARRYEQYF. The CDR3 DNA sequence: TGTGCTAGTGGTTTGGTAGTGGCTCGACGATACGAGCAGTACTTC.

This clonotype has more than one count but fewer than ten. The chain recombines TRBV9 with TRBJ2-7, with 7 bases fitting TRBD1. V shed 3 bases, J shed 2 bases, and the junction held 8 bases outside the gene matches. Looked up from germline, CDR1 is SGDLS and CDR2 is YYNGEE. This CDR3 contains 15 residues. CDR3: CASSATGVSPYEQYF. CDR3 coding DNA: TGTGCCAGCAGCGCAACAGGGGTCTCCCCCTACGAGCAGTACTTC.

The gene calls are TRBV11-3 and TRBJ2-7, with D uncertain. The CDR3 runs 11 residues. V shed 6 bases and J shed 4 bases, with 7 bases lying between them. Germline V gene data show CDR1 as SGHNT and CDR2 as YENEEA. Here the CDR3 reads CASRLGYEQYV. Here the CDR3 DNA reads TGTGCCAGCAGGTTGGGTTACGAGCAGTACGTC.

The gene calls are TRBV5-1 and TRBJ2-5, with D possibly matching TRBD2 (7 bases). V lost 9 bases and J lost 3, with 18 bases in between. Germline V lookup: CDR1 SGHRS, CDR2 YFSETQ. This CDR3 has 14 amino acids. CDR3 loop: CATSRRGGKETQYF. The CDR3 region has the DNA TGCGCCACCTCCAGGAGGGGGGGGAAAGAGACCCAGTACTTC. Combining the CDR3 with reference TRBV5-1 and TRBJ2-5 gives the whole variable domain KAGVTQTPRYLIKTRGQQVTLSCSPISGHRSVSWYQQTPGQGLQFLFEYFSETQRNKGNFPGRFSGRQFSNSRSEMNVSTLELGDSALYLCATSRRGGKETQYFGPGTRLLVL.